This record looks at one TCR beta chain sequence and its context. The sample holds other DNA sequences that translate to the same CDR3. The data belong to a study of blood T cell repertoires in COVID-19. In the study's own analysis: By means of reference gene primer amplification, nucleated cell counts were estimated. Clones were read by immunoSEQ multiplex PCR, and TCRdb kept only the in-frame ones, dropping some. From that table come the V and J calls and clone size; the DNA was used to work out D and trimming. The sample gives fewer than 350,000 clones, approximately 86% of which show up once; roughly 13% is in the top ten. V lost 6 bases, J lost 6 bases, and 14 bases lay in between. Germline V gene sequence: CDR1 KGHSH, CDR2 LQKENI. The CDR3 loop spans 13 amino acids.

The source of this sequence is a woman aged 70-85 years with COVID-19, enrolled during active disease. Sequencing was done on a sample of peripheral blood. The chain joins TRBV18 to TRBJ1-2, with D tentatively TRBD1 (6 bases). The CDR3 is CASSPGQGNGYTF. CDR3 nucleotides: TGTGCCAGCTCGCCGGGACAAGGAAATGGCTACACCTTC.